These 21 T cell receptor beta chains share one sample of origin, sequenced in a study of control samples from healthy donors and cancer patients. TCRdb's copy holds only in-frame clones and misses some; the assay was immunoSEQ multiplex PCR. The data contain roughly 48,000 clones, 75% to 95% of them singletons. Sequenced sample: PBMCs. These receptors all come from a woman in her forties with head and neck cancer.

The chain employs TRBV9 and TRBJ1-2; D unclear. CDR1 is SGDLS and CDR2 is YYNGEE in the germline V gene. CDR3 size: 15 residues. Deletions cut 4 bases from V and 3 bases from J, with 16 bases between. CDR3 coding DNA: TGTGCCAGCAGCCGTGGCCGGGGTAAAGACTATGGCTACACCTTC. This sequence encodes CASSRGRGKDYGYTF.

The chain links TRBV3-1 (or the pseudogene TRBV3-2) to TRBJ2-7; the D gene is possibly TRBD2 (6 bases). Germline CDR1 is LGHDT and CDR2 is YNNKEL (reference sequence). Trimming pared 4 bases from V and 5 bases from J, leaving 9 bases between. The CDR3 runs to 12 residues. The CDR3 DNA reads TGTGCCAGCAGCCGGGGGGAAGACGAGCAGTACTTC. It encodes CASSRGEDEQYF.

The V gene is TRBV7-6, the J gene TRBJ1-2; D gene uncertain. The CDR3 has 14 residues. Germline-derived CDR1 and CDR2 are SGHVS and FNYEAQ. The ends were cut back, 4 bases at V and 4 bases at J, with 13 bases in the middle. CDR3 sequence: CASSSRGSSYGYTF. CDR3 sequence (DNA): TGTGCCAGCAGCTCGAGAGGGAGTTCCTATGGCTACACCTTC. The variable domain in full, with the rest retrieved from reference TRBV7-6 and TRBJ1-2, is GAGVSQSPRYKVTKRGQDVALRCDPISGHVSLYWYRQALGQGPEFLTYFNYEAQQDKSGLPNDRFSAERPEGSISTLTIQRTEQRDSAMYRCASSSRGSSYGYTFGSGTRLTVV.

The chain joins TRBV27 to TRBJ1-2, with D maybe TRBD1 (6 bases). The CDR3 is 13 amino acids. From germline, CDR1 is MNHEY and CDR2 SMNVEV (reference sequence). With 4 bases removed from V and 8 bases from J, the gap between germline ends came to 14 bases. Here the CDR3 reads CASSSGQTTGYTF. CDR3 DNA sequence: TGTGCCAGCAGTTCCGGACAGACTACGGGCTACACCTTC.

DNA of the CDR3: TGTGCCAGCAGTGGGGGTCCGAGTAAGGGAAAATCACCCCTCCACTTT. Protein sequence: CASSGGPSKGKSPLHF. The rearrangement links TRBV6-1 to TRBJ1-6; D not resolved. The CDR3 totals 16 residues. V lost 4 bases and J lost 10, with 20 bases in between. Germline V gene data show CDR1 as MNHNS and CDR2 as SASEGT.

The chain joins TRBV30 to TRBJ2-7; D unclear. Germline V gives CDR1 GTSNPN, CDR2 SVGIG (reference sequence). The CDR3 covers 12 residues. Trimming took off 7 bases at V and 2 bases at J, with 12 bases between the two ends. CDR3: CASSHGPYEQYF. The DNA of the CDR3 is TGTGCCTCATCGCACGGACCCTACGAGCAGTACTTC. Full variable domain (outside the CDR3, taken from reference TRBV30 and TRBJ2-7): SQTIHQWPATLVQPVGSPLSLECTVEGTSNPNLYWYRQAAGRGLQLLFYSVGIGQISSEVPQNLSASRPQDRQFILSSKKLLLSDSGFYLCASSHGPYEQYFGPGTRLTVT.

This clone came up a few times. V gene TRBV5-4 combines with J gene TRBJ2-2, with a tentative D call TRBD1 (5 bases). Trimming shortened V by 4 bases and J by 10 bases, and 11 bases separated the two germline ends. The CDR3 is 12 residues long. From germline, CDR1 is SGHNT and CDR2 YYREEE (reference sequence). CDR3 sequence reads: CASSLDTSELFF. For the CDR3, the DNA is TGTGCCAGCAGCCTGGACACTTCGGAGCTGTTTTTT. The whole variable domain, remainder taken from reference TRBV5-4 and TRBJ2-2, is ETGVTQSPTHLIKTRGQQVTLRCSSQSGHNTVSWYQQALGQGPQFIFQYYREEENGRGNFPPRFSGLQFPNYSSELNVNALELDDSALYLCASSLDTSELFFGEGSRLTVL.

CDR3 DNA: TGTGCCAGCAGCGGAGAGGTGGGGGTCCCCAAATGGAACACTGAAGCTTTCTTT. Amino acids: CASSGEVGVPKWNTEAFF. The chain carries TRBV7-8 and TRBJ1-1, with a weak D call TRBD1 (5 bases). V shed 5 bases and J shed 1 base, with 23 bases lying between them. The CDR3 contains 18 residues. CDR1 SGHVS and CDR2 FQNEAQ come from the germline V gene.

This chain uses TRBV5-5 with TRBJ2-1; TRBD2 matches 7 bases. Germline values: CDR1 SGHKS, CDR2 YYEKEE (reference sequence). The CDR3 runs to 18 residues. Germline trimming cut 3 bases from V and 6 bases from J; bases unmatched to any gene: 18. This CDR3 reads CASSSNPGLAVMGNEQFF. CDR3 bases: TGTGCCAGCAGCTCAAACCCGGGTCTAGCGGTTATGGGCAATGAGCAGTTCTTC.

The V and J genes are TRBV28 and TRBJ2-2, with 9 nucleotides matching TRBD2. The CDR3 is 17 amino acids. Trimming took 1 base from V and 4 from J; bases not matched to a gene: 7. Germline-derived CDR1 and CDR2 are MDHEN and SYDVKM. The CDR3 DNA is TGTGCCAGCAGTTTATTAGCGGGAGTACTAGGCACCGGGGAGCTGTTTTTT. Its translation: CASSLLAGVLGTGELFF. The full variable domain, completed using reference TRBV28 and TRBJ2-2, is DVKVTQSSRYLVKRTGEKVFLECVQDMDHENMFWYRQDPGLGLRLIYFSYDVKMKEKGDIPEGYSVSREKKERFSLILESASTNQTSMYLCASSLLAGVLGTGELFFGEGSRLTVL.

The chain joins TRBV5-1 to TRBJ2-1; 7 positions match TRBD1. Germline loops: CDR1 SGHRS, CDR2 YFSETQ. The ends lost 3 bases at V and 7 bases at J; junction bases unmatched: 10. The CDR3 is made up of 15 amino acids. Here the CDR3 DNA reads TGCGCCAGCAGCTGGGCCGGGACAGAGGGAAATGAGCAGTTCTTC. Protein product: CASSWAGTEGNEQFF.

The chain employs TRBV11-3 and TRBJ1-1; 7 positions agree with TRBD1. The germline gives CDR1 SGHNT, CDR2 YENEEA. The CDR3 runs to 13 residues. After removal of 6 bases from V and 5 bases from J, the junction contained 6 bases not matched to a gene. CDR3 sequence (DNA): TGTGCCAGCAGTTCGACAGGGCTGACTGAAGCTTTCTTT. It codes for CASSSTGLTEAFF.

Written as DNA, the CDR3 is TGTGCCAGCAGGCTAACTAGCGCCAACTACAATGAGCAGTTCTTC. It is translated as CASRLTSANYNEQFF. This sequence joins TRBV6-6 and TRBJ2-1; 7 nucleotides agree with TRBD2. The CDR3 has 15 amino acids. CDR1 and CDR2 from the germline V gene are MNHNY and SVGAGI (reference sequence). V lost 6 bases and J lost 3; bases outside the gene matches: 8.

The table lists this clone with a count of one. The chain recombines TRBV5-4 with TRBJ2-7; TRBD2 matches 9 bases. CDR3 length: 15 amino acids. In germline, CDR1 is SGHNT, CDR2 YYREEE (reference sequence). After removal of 3 bases from V and 0 bases from J, the junction contained 4 bases not matched to a gene. CDR3 residues: CASSSSGVSSYEQYF. The DNA of the CDR3 is TGTGCCAGCAGCTCTAGCGGGGTCAGCTCCTACGAGCAGTACTTC.

This chain uses TRBV4-1 with TRBJ2-1; D unresolved. V was trimmed by 4 bases and J by 9 bases, leaving 13 bases between them. The CDR3 loop spans 13 amino acids. From germline, CDR1 is MGHRA and CDR2 YSYEKL. CDR3 sequence reads: CASSLGTISEQFF. Written as DNA, the CDR3 is TGCGCCAGCAGCCTCGGTACTATCAGTGAGCAGTTCTTC.

The V call is TRBV5-4, the J call TRBJ2-3; 10 bases are shared with TRBD2. Germline-derived CDR1 and CDR2 are SGHNT and YYREEE (reference sequence). The CDR3 sequence is 14 residues long. V was clipped by 2 bases and J by 6 bases; unmatched bases: 3. CDR3 loop: CASSLAGGWDTQYF. In nucleotides, the CDR3 is TGTGCCAGCAGCTTAGCGGGGGGGTGGGATACGCAGTATTTT.

The chain links TRBV30 to TRBJ2-7; tentative D call: TRBD2 (7 bases). Germline CDR1 and CDR2: GTSNPN and SVGIG (reference sequence). Between the trimmed V and J ends, which lost 3 bases and 3 bases, there was a span of 12 bases. The CDR3 covers 13 residues. CDR3 DNA sequence: TGTGCCTGGAGCTCGGGGGGCAACTACGAGCAGTACTTC. It translates to CAWSSGGNYEQYF.

V gene TRBV5-1 combines with J gene TRBJ2-7, with 8 bases identical to TRBD1. Trimming removed 4 bases from V and 4 bases from J; junction bases left unmatched: 4. The germline gives CDR1 SGHRS, CDR2 YFSETQ. CDR3 length equals 13 residues. The CDR3 loop is CASSPQGEYEQYF. CDR3 nucleotides: TGCGCCAGCAGCCCACAGGGGGAGTACGAGCAGTACTTC. The whole variable domain, remainder taken from reference TRBV5-1 and TRBJ2-7, is KAGVTQTPRYLIKTRGQQVTLSCSPISGHRSVSWYQQTPGQGLQFLFEYFSETQRNKGNFPGRFSGRQFSNSRSEMNVSTLELGDSALYLCASSPQGEYEQYFGPGTRLTVT.

The chain recombines TRBV14 with TRBJ1-2; the D gene is possibly TRBD1 (5 bases). CDR3 length equals 14 residues. Trimming took off 5 bases at V and 5 bases at J, with 15 bases between the two ends. CDR1 is SGHDN and CDR2 is FVKESK in the germline V gene. CDR3 loop: CASSKTPKGYGYTF. The CDR3, as DNA: TGTGCCAGCAGCAAAACTCCGAAGGGGTATGGCTACACCTTC.

The V call is TRBV29-1, the J call TRBJ1-6; the match to TRBD1 covers 8 bases. The CDR3 spans 18 residues. Looked up from germline, CDR1 is SQVTM and CDR2 is ANQGSEA. After removal of 4 bases from V and 5 bases from J, the junction contained 16 bases not matched to a gene. CDR3 sequence (DNA): TGCAGCGTTGGGGACAGGAACCTCACGCGAGGGGATAATTCACCCCTCCACTTT. It translates to CSVGDRNLTRGDNSPLHF.

This chain connects TRBV6-5 to TRBJ2-7; D perhaps matches TRBD1 (7 bases). Germline lookup yields CDR1 MNHEY and CDR2 SVGAGI. The V gene lost 0 bases and the J gene lost 5 bases, with 14 bases spanning the gap. CDR3 length: 15 residues. The CDR3 reads CASSYSSQGGNEQYF. The DNA for the CDR3 is TGTGCCAGCAGTTACTCGAGTCAGGGGGGCAACGAGCAGTACTTC.